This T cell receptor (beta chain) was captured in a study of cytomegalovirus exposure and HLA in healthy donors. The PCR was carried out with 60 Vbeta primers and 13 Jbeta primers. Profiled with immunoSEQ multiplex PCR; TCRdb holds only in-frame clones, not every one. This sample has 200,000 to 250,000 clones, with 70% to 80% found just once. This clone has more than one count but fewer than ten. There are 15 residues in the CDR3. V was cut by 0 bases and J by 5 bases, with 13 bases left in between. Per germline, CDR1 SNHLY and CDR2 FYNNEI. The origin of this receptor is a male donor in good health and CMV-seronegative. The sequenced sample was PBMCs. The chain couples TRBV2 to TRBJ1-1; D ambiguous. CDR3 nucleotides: TGTGCCAGCAGTGAAGCGCGCACGCGAGGGACTGAAGCTTTCTTT. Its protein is CASSEARTRGTEAFF.